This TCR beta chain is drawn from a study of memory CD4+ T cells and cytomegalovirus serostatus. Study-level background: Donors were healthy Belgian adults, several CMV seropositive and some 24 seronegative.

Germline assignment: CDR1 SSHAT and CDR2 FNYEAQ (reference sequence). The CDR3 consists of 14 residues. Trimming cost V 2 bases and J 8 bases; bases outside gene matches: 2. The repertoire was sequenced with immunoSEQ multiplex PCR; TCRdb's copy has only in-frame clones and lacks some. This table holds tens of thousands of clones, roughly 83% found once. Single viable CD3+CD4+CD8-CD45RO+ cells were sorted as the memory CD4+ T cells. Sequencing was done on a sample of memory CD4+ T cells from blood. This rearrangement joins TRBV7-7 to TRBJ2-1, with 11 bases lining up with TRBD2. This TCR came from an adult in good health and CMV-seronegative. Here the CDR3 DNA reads TGTGCCAGCAGCTTACTAGCGGGAGGACATGAGCAGTTCTTC. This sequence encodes CASSLLAGGHEQFF.